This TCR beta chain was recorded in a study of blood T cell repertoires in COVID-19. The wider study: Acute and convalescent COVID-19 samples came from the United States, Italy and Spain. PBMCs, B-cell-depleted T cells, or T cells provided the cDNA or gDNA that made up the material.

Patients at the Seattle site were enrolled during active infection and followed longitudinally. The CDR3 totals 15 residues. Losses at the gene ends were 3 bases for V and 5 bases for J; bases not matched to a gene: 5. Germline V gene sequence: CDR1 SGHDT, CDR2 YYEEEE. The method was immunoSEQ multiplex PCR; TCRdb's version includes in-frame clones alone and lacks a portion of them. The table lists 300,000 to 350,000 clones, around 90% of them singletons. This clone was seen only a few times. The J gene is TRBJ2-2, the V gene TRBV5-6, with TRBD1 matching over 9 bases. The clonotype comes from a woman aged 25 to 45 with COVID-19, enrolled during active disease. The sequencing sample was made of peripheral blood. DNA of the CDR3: TGTGCCAGCAGCTGGACAGGGGAGAGGACCGGGGAGCTGTTTTTT. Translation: CASSWTGERTGELFF.